This T cell receptor beta chain is drawn from a study of CD8+CD57+ T cells in acquired aplastic anemia. Study summary: Sorted cells (CD4+ and CD8+) yielded DNA amounts that averaged around 3.5 ug.

Points on this clonotype: The antigen is undetermined. The junction departs from germline at one end; a sequencing error may be responsible.

Germline CDR1 reads SGHTA; CDR2 reads FQGTGA. This CDR3 has 15 amino acids. CDR3 and TCR beta VDJ profiling relied on a genomic DNA template. TCRdb itself ran the reads through MiXCR, one entry per CDR3 protein. Of under 350,000 distinct CDR3 sequences in the sample, roughly half are singletons; the top ten hold 8%. Whole-study results and caveats: The study found no significant CD8+ Simpson's diversity difference between patients and controls. Patients and controls shared 25 to 30 CD8+ CDR3 sequences, which appeared highly expressed in patients and within their immunodominant clones.

J is TRBJ1-1 and V is TRBV7-3; tentative D call: TRBD1 (5 bases). The TCR sequence derives from a human donor with severe aplastic anemia or a healthy control (not recorded which). Sequenced material: sorted CD4+, CD8+, or CD8+CD57+ T cells (not recorded which) from PBMCs. For the CDR3, the DNA is TGTGCCAACAGCCGAATGGGGGGTTCGAACACTGAAGCTCTCTTT. Translation: CANSRMGGSNTEALF.